This entry concerns a single T cell receptor (beta chain). The repertoire was sequenced with immunoSEQ multiplex PCR; TCRdb's copy has only in-frame clones and lacks some. This table holds around 1,100,000 clones, approximately 80% found once. This specimen belongs to a study of shared clonotypes between healthy human individuals. The donors, healthy adults who were HIV-negative, had experienced no recent acute infections or vaccinations. Germline-derived CDR1 and CDR2 are SGHRS and YFSETQ. V trimming: 0 bases; J trimming: 10 bases; junction bases outside the gene matches: 12. The length of the CDR3 is 15 residues.

This clonotype was obtained from a young man in good health. Some clones in this sample may be carry-over from other donors' samples. The sample taken for sequencing was memory CD4+ T cells from PBMCs. The subset here: CD45RA-negative fraction. This rearrangement joins TRBV5-1 to TRBJ2-5; TRBD2 matches at 7 bases. CDR3 in DNA: TGCGCCAGCAGCTTGGTAATAGGGGAGGGGAGAGACCAGTACTTC. This codes for CASSLVIGEGRDQYF. Drawing the rest from reference TRBV5-1 and TRBJ2-5, the complete variable domain is KAGVTQTPRYLIKTRGQQVTLSCSPISGHRSVSWYQQTPGQGLQFLFEYFSETQRNKGNFPGRFSGRQFSNSRSEMNVSTLELGDSALYLCASSLVIGEGRDQYFGPGTRLLVL.